The 32 T cell receptor beta chains below all came from one sample that was sequenced in a study of human T cells and chemical hapten exposure (TCRdb year 2021). The time point label of this sample denotes: patch test 2, 6 weeks after DPC sensitization. The sample's treatment or condition label, in plain terms: therapeutic diphenylcyclopropenone sensitization with weekly scalp DPC. Library creation used RACE. Sequencing was performed on a NextSeq 500. In-frame beta chains were kept once TCRdb had trimmed the public reads at Q25 with fastp and called clones with MiXCR. All rows with the same CDR3 protein become a single entry with the most common DNA and genes. The sample has approximately 89,000 distinct CDR3 sequences on record, roughly a tenth of them singletons. The ten largest clones add up to about 2.3% of the sample. The input for sequencing was whole blood, taken in connection with sensitization to the hapten diphenylcyclopropenone (DPC). The receptor source for this set is a woman aged 25 to 39 with alopecia areata. Some clones in this sample may be carry-over from other donors' samples.

At least ten counts were recorded for this clonotype. V and J are TRBV7-2 and TRBJ1-1; 8 bases map to TRBD1. With 1 base clipped from V and 5 bases from J, the junction kept 6 bases outside the gene matches. The CDR3 has 15 residues. Germline V gene data show CDR1 as SGHTA and CDR2 as FQGNSA. The CDR3 loop is CASSLVQGARTEAFF. In DNA form, the CDR3 reads TGTGCCAGCAGCTTAGTTCAGGGGGCTCGGACTGAAGCTTTCTTT. The whole variable domain, filled in from reference TRBV7-2 and TRBJ1-1, reads GAGVSQSPSNKVTEKGKDVELRCDPISGHTALYWYRQSLGQGLEFLIYFQGNSAPDKSGLPSDRFSAERTGGSVSTLTIQRTQQEDSAVYLCASSLVQGARTEAFFGQGTRLTVV.

A few counts support this clonotype. V usage is TRBV6-2 or TRBV6-3 and J usage is TRBJ2-7, with TRBD1 matching over 10 bases. CDR3 length: 14 residues. CDR1 MNHEY and CDR2 SVGEGT come from the germline V gene. V shed 5 bases, J shed 2 bases, and the junction held 3 bases outside the gene matches. The CDR3 DNA follows: TGTGCCAGCAGTACGGGACAGGGGACCTACGAGCAGTACTTC. Translation gives CASSTGQGTYEQYF.

The sample holds many counts of this clonotype. This sequence joins TRBV9 and TRBJ2-3; no clear D gene. This CDR3 is 14 amino acids long. CDR1 and CDR2 (germline): SGDLS, YYNGEE. Trimming stripped 2 bases from V and 2 bases from J, with 9 bases between. In DNA form, the CDR3 reads TGTGCCAGCAGCGTCATTGCGCACACAGATACGCAGTATTTT. As protein: CASSVIAHTDTQYF.

This clonotype was counted many times. J is TRBJ2-2 and V is TRBV3-1; D perhaps matches TRBD2 (6 bases). Trimming stripped 6 bases from V and 2 bases from J, with 16 bases between. Germline V gene sequence: CDR1 LGHDT, CDR2 YNNKEL (reference sequence). The CDR3 covers 16 residues. CDR3 sequence (DNA): TGTGCCAGCAGGAGGCAGGGAGGCTCAAACACCGGGGAGCTGTTTTTT. Translating it yields CASRRQGGSNTGELFF.

This clonotype was counted ten times or more. The genes are TRBV7-9 and TRBJ1-2; D is uncertain. Germline-derived CDR1 and CDR2 are SEHNR and FQNEAQ (reference sequence). Trimming cost V 5 bases and J 2 bases, with 15 bases left between them. This CDR3 is 15 amino acids long. The CDR3 spells CASSTQRSVNYGYTF. CDR3 nucleotides: TGTGCCAGCAGCACCCAAAGGTCCGTCAACTATGGCTACACCTTC.

About this clonotype itself: This may arise from a read error, as a much more abundant clone is one base away. V is TRBV11-2 and J is TRBJ2-1; 9 positions agree with TRBD2. CDR3 length equals 15 residues. The germline V gene has CDR1 SGHAT and CDR2 FQNNGV. This chain's CDR3 is CASSLTGTSMNEQLF. CDR3 sequence (DNA): TGTGCCAGCAGCTTAACGGGGACTAGCATGAATGAGCAGCTCTTC.

This clonotype was found many times. The chain joins TRBV4-2 to TRBJ2-3; TRBD2 matches 9 bases. Per the germline V gene, CDR1 is LGHNA and CDR2 is YNFKEQ. The CDR3 is 15 residues long. J was trimmed by 2 bases and V by 4 bases; bases with no gene match: 4. The CDR3 DNA reads TGTGCCAGCAGCCTGGGCGGGGGGGACACAGATACGCAGTATTTT. This encodes CASSLGGGDTDTQYF.

Ten or more counts support this clonotype. This rearrangement joins TRBV5-4 to TRBJ2-7; the D is unclear. The V gene lost 5 bases and the J gene lost 2 bases, with 11 bases spanning the gap. Per the germline V gene, CDR1 is SGHNT and CDR2 is YYREEE (reference sequence). The CDR3 extends over 13 amino acids. The CDR3 sequence is CASSPDRTYEQYF. As DNA, the CDR3 is TGTGCCAGCAGTCCCGACCGTACCTACGAGCAGTACTTC.

This clonotype was detected ten times or more. V is TRBV20-1 and J is TRBJ2-5; a possible D gene is TRBD2 (5 bases). This CDR3 contains 14 residues. Germline values: CDR1 DFQATT, CDR2 SNEGSKA (reference sequence). V was trimmed by 3 bases and J by 3 bases, leaving 14 bases between them. The CDR3 loop is CSARSIQREETQYF. The CDR3 DNA reads TGCAGTGCTAGGAGTATTCAGAGGGAAGAGACCCAGTACTTC.

This clonotype was counted a few times. J is TRBJ1-5 and V is TRBV28; D ambiguous. Germline CDR1 and CDR2: MDHEN and SYDVKM. This CDR3 has 12 residues. V lost 6 bases and J 6 bases, leaving 9 bases between the germline ends. The CDR3 protein is CASRLGGQPQHF. CDR3 DNA: TGTGCCAGCAGACTTGGAGGTCAGCCCCAGCATTTT.

This clonotype was found many times. The chain joins TRBV12-3 or TRBV12-4 to TRBJ2-7; 9 bases are a match to TRBD1. CDR3 size: 14 residues. V shed 6 bases and J 6 bases; nucleotides not matched to a gene: 9. The CDR3 DNA reads as TGTGCCAGCAGCTCGGGACAGGGTGGGCGCGAGCAGTACTTC. Its protein product is CASSSGQGGREQYF.

This clonotype was counted a few times. This chain uses TRBV3-1 with TRBJ1-1; perhaps TRBD1 as D (6 bases). V was cut by 7 bases and J by 2 bases, with 23 bases left in between. Looked up from germline, CDR1 is LGHDT and CDR2 is YNNKEL (reference sequence). The CDR3 contains 17 residues. CDR3 coding DNA: TGTGCCAGCACCCCGGATACAGCCGGGACACCAAACACTGAAGCTTTCTTT. Amino acid sequence: CASTPDTAGTPNTEAFF.

The chain recombines TRBV5-1 with TRBJ2-1; D is perhaps TRBD1 or TRBD2 (5 bases each). Germline V CDR1 and CDR2: SGHRS, YFSETQ. V lost 0 bases and J lost 4, with 8 bases in between. The CDR3 length is 14 residues. CDR3 in amino acids: CASSLGDGYNEQFF. The CDR3 DNA is TGCGCCAGCAGCTTGGGGGACGGATACAATGAGCAGTTCTTC.

This clonotype was counted at least ten times. The rearrangement uses TRBV7-2 and TRBJ2-6; D perhaps matches TRBD1 (6 bases). CDR1 is SGHTA and CDR2 is FQGNSA in the germline V gene. Trimming removed 3 bases from V and 3 bases from J, with 9 bases in between. This CDR3 contains 15 residues. CDR3 in DNA: TGTGCCAGCAGCTTCAGGGGTGTTGGGGCCAACGTCCTGACTTTC. Its protein is CASSFRGVGANVLTF.

This clonotype has at least ten counts. The rearrangement uses TRBV24-1 and TRBJ2-5; D not resolved. In germline, CDR1 is KGHDR, CDR2 SFDVKD. V lost 6 bases and J lost 2, with 15 bases in between. The CDR3 runs to 15 residues. CDR3 DNA: TGTGCCACCAGTCCCGGTCATGGGCTACAAGAGACCCAGTACTTC. Its protein is CATSPGHGLQETQYF.

The chain is built from TRBV10-1 and TRBJ2-1; tentative D call: TRBD2 (6 bases). CDR1 and CDR2 from the germline V gene are WNHNN and SYGVQD (reference sequence). The CDR3 is 10 amino acids. The V end lost 4 bases, the J end lost 13 bases, and 8 bases lay between the germline ends. In nucleotides, the CDR3 is TGCGCCAGCAGTGGGACTAACCAGTTCTTC. Protein sequence: CASSGTNQFF.

On this clonotype: The junction and the germline gene differ at one end; a read error may be behind it. This sequence joins TRBV3-1 and TRBJ2-1, with D hard to call. The CDR3 spans 15 residues. Germline V lookup: CDR1 LGHDT, CDR2 YNNKEL (reference sequence). CDR3 protein: CASSQGRSSYNGQFF. The CDR3 bases are TGTGCCAGCAGCCAAGGTCGGAGCTCCTACAATGGGCAGTTCTTC.

In this sample, this clonotype turned up many times. The chain employs TRBV7-3 and TRBJ2-1, with 7 bases matching TRBD1. The CDR3 runs to 15 residues. The germline V gene encodes CDR1 SGHTA and CDR2 FQGTGA. The trim removed 0 bases at V and 4 bases at J, leaving 3 bases unmatched. The CDR3 sequence is CASSLTGGVYNEQFF. The CDR3 DNA reads as TGTGCCAGCAGCTTAACAGGGGGCGTATACAATGAGCAGTTCTTC.

This clonotype was seen repeatedly, ten times or more. This chain connects TRBV10-3 to TRBJ2-3; 14 bases are shared with TRBD2. CDR3 length equals 13 residues. The J segment lost 5 bases and the V segment lost 10 bases, leaving 2 bases of the junction unmatched. CDR1 is ENHRY and CDR2 is SYGVKD in the germline V gene. In DNA form, the CDR3 reads TGTGCCACCGGGACTAGCGGGGGAGATACGCAGTATTTT. Translated: CATGTSGGDTQYF.

In this sample, this clonotype turned up a few times. The chain uses TRBV28 and TRBJ2-5; D ambiguous. This CDR3 comprises 12 residues. Per germline, CDR1 MDHEN and CDR2 SYDVKM. Trimming stripped 3 bases from V and 7 bases from J, with 9 bases between. CDR3 in DNA: TGTGCCAGCAGTTTGTCCGAGCGGACCCAGTACTTC. This codes for CASSLSERTQYF.

The V call is TRBV4-2, the J call TRBJ2-1, with a tentative D call TRBD1 (5 bases). V lost 4 bases and J lost 12, with 13 bases in between. Germline CDR1 reads LGHNA; CDR2 reads YNFKEQ. This CDR3 comprises 12 residues. The CDR3 DNA follows: TGTGCCAGCAGCCTGGGGCCCCGCGGGCAGTTCTTC. Translation gives CASSLGPRGQFF.

This clonotype was seen at least ten times. This rearrangement joins TRBV12-3 or TRBV12-4 to TRBJ2-1; 14 bases map to TRBD2. J gave up 6 bases and V 5 bases, and 9 bases lay outside the gene matches. The CDR3 contains 17 residues. The CDR3: CASSPQGLAGVRNEQFF. The CDR3 region has the DNA TGTGCCAGCAGTCCTCAGGGACTAGCGGGAGTCCGCAATGAGCAGTTCTTC.

This clonotype has a handful of counts. This chain connects TRBV7-2 to TRBJ2-2; the match to TRBD2 covers 10 bases. CDR3 length: 18 amino acids. CDR1 and CDR2 from the germline V gene are SGHTA and FQGNSA. With V trimmed by 0 bases and J by 7 bases, 11 bases remained unmatched. CDR3 amino acids: CASSLAQSGRAWGGELFF. As DNA, the CDR3 is TGTGCCAGCAGCTTAGCGCAAAGCGGGAGGGCCTGGGGCGGGGAGCTGTTTTTT.

The genes are TRBV19 and TRBJ2-7; possibly TRBD2 for D (6 bases). The V gene's germline CDR1 is LNHDA and CDR2 SQIVND (reference sequence). The CDR3 length is 13 residues. The V gene lost 6 bases and the J gene lost 2 bases, with 11 bases spanning the gap. CDR3 DNA sequence: TGTGCCAGTAGCGGAGGGGCGCCCTACGAGCAGTACTTC. This gives the protein CASSGGAPYEQYF.

This clonotype came up many times. The chain uses TRBV6-2 or TRBV6-3 and TRBJ1-1; D is uncertain. The CDR3 covers 13 residues. The V gene lost 2 bases and the J gene lost 4 bases, with 8 bases spanning the gap. CDR1 and CDR2 from the germline V gene are MNHEY and SVGEGT. CDR3 DNA sequence: TGTGCCAGCAGTTACGTAGGGTCCACTGAAGCTTTCTTT. Encoded protein: CASSYVGSTEAFF.

This clonotype was found many times. The chain carries TRBV19 and TRBJ2-5; 9 bases are a match to TRBD2. The germline V gene has CDR1 LNHDA and CDR2 SQIVND (reference sequence). The CDR3 length is 16 residues. The ends lost 2 bases at V and 2 bases at J; junction bases unmatched: 6. CDR3 amino acids: CASSIIAGALQETQYF. Here the CDR3 DNA reads TGTGCCAGTAGTATAATAGCGGGGGCCCTACAAGAGACCCAGTACTTC.

The sample holds a few counts of this clonotype. The chain links TRBV5-1 to TRBJ2-5; D might be TRBD2 (5 bases). The CDR3 runs to 14 residues. The V end was cut by 4 bases, the J end by 2 bases, with 12 bases between. Germline V gene data show CDR1 as SGHRS and CDR2 as YFSETQ. The CDR3 DNA reads TGCGCCAGCAGCGCCCGACCGGGGCAAGAGACCCAGTACTTC. Residues: CASSARPGQETQYF.

This clonotype was seen many times. The chain recombines TRBV13 with TRBJ2-4, with a tentative D call TRBD1 (6 bases). This CDR3 spans 14 amino acids. Trimming removed 6 bases at V and 0 bases at J, with 9 bases between. Germline CDR1 reads PRHDT; CDR2 reads FYEKMQ (reference sequence). The CDR3 loop is CASSPGVAKNIQYF. CDR3 in DNA: TGTGCCAGCAGTCCAGGGGTAGCCAAAAACATTCAGTACTTC.

V gene TRBV11-2 combines with J gene TRBJ2-1; D is ambiguous. Germline lookup yields CDR1 SGHAT and CDR2 FQNNGV. This CDR3 has 14 amino acids. Trimming left V 2 bases short and J 1 base short, with 6 bases between. CDR3 nucleotides: TGTGCCAGCAGCTTATCGCCATCCTACAATGAGCAGTTCTTC. It yields the protein CASSLSPSYNEQFF.

This clonotype was counted a few times. The V and J genes are TRBV28 and TRBJ1-4, with a possible D match to TRBD1 (5 bases). Germline values: CDR1 MDHEN, CDR2 SYDVKM. This CDR3 region has 12 residues. V was pared by 4 bases and J by 5 bases, with 5 bases between. The CDR3 bases are TGTGCCAGCAGTTACAGGAATGAAAAACTGTTTTTT. This gives the protein CASSYRNEKLFF.

Many counts were recorded for this clonotype. V is TRBV20-1 and J is TRBJ1-1, with D possibly TRBD1 on 5 matching bases. The V and J ends lost 1 base and 0 bases respectively, with 12 bases between them. CDR1 and CDR2 (germline): DFQATT, SNEGSKA (reference sequence). This CDR3 region has 15 residues. CDR3 DNA sequence: TGCAGTGCTAGAGGGGGGTACGGGATGAACACTGAAGCTTTCTTT. Residues: CSARGGYGMNTEAFF.

At least ten counts were recorded for this clonotype. The chain is built from TRBV3-1 and TRBJ1-1, with D hard to call. The V end was cut by 6 bases, the J end by 5 bases, with 16 bases between. Germline lookup yields CDR1 LGHDT and CDR2 YNNKEL (reference sequence). This CDR3 is built from 14 residues. The CDR3 sequence: CASSPSTSGTEAFF. The CDR3, as DNA: TGTGCCAGCAGTCCCTCAACCAGCGGTACTGAAGCTTTCTTT.